This TCR beta chain was identified during a study of OX40 agonist ivuxolimab in advanced cancers. Study as a whole: The patients received agonistic anti-OX40 (CD134) antibody ivuxolimab. Study conclusions and caveats: The mean number of expanded clones was higher in CD8+ T cells than in CD4+. The study observed clonal expansion of CD4+ and CD8+ blood T cells by week 6 at 0.1 to 3.0 mg/kg. Determination of antigen specificity was not performed for the expanded peripheral T cells.

This clone is a singleton in its sample. Its antigen remains unidentified. V was cut by 4 bases and J by 4 bases, with 19 bases left in between. Germline-derived CDR1 and CDR2 are SGDLS and YYNGEE. The CDR3 loop spans 16 amino acids. Measured with immunoSEQ multiplex PCR; TCRdb has only the in-frame clones, and not every one. The table has tens of thousands of clones, 86% seen once. The V and J genes are TRBV9 and TRBJ2-3, with a possible D match to TRBD2 (5 bases). Sequences were derived from CD4+ or CD8+ T cells sorted from blood, sampled in a trial of the OX40 agonist ivuxolimab. The TCR was taken from an adult with an advanced solid tumor such as melanoma, head and neck, liver or kidney cancer. CDR3 sequence: CASSPGLRSFADTQYF. The DNA of the CDR3 is TGTGCCAGCAGCCCTGGACTCAGGTCTTTTGCAGATACGCAGTATTTT.